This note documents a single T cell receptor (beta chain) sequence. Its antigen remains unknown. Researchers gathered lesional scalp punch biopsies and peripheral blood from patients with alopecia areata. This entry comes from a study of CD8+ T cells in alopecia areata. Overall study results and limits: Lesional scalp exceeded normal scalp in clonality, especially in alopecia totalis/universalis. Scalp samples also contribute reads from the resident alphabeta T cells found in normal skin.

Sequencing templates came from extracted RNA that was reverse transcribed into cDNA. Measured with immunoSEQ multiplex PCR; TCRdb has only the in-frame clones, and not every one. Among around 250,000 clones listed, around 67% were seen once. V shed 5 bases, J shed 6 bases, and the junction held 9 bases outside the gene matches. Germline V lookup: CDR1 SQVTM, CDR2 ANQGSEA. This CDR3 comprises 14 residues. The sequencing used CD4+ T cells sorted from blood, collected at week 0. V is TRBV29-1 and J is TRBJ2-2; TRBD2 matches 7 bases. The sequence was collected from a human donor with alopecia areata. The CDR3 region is CSVRASGGSGELFF. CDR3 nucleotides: TGCAGCGTTCGGGCTAGCGGCGGTTCCGGGGAGCTGTTTTTT.